These 20 T cell receptor beta chains originate from one sample sequenced in a study of blood T cell repertoires in COVID-19. TCRdb's copy holds only in-frame clones and misses some; the assay was immunoSEQ multiplex PCR. There are 450,000 to 500,000 clones in the sample; around 85% occur only once, and approximately 3.2% lies in the top ten. The sample comprised peripheral blood. These receptors all stem from a human donor in a cohort sampled during active COVID-19.

The chain uses TRBV3-1 (or the pseudogene TRBV3-2) and TRBJ1-2, with D uncertain. The CDR3 runs to 11 residues. V lost 3 bases and J 7 bases, leaving 6 bases between the germline ends. The germline V gene encodes CDR1 LGHDT and CDR2 YNNKEL (reference sequence). In DNA, the CDR3 is TGTGCCAGCAGCCACAGTACTGGCTACACCTTC. Residues: CASSHSTGYTF.

This chain uses TRBV19 with TRBJ2-7; TRBD1 matches 7 bases. Germline V gene sequence: CDR1 LNHDA, CDR2 SQIVND (reference sequence). Trimming removed 4 bases from V and 5 bases from J; junction bases left unmatched: 5. This CDR3 is built from 13 residues. The CDR3, as DNA: TGTGCCAGTAGTAGCGACAGGGCGGACGAGCAGTACTTC. Its translation: CASSSDRADEQYF.

The table lists this clone with a count of one. V and J are TRBV18 and TRBJ2-7; 10 nucleotides match TRBD1. Per germline, CDR1 KGHSH and CDR2 LQKENI. The trim removed 3 bases at V and 6 bases at J, leaving 5 bases unmatched. The CDR3 is made up of 14 amino acids. In DNA form, the CDR3 reads TGTGCCAGCTCACCCGGGACAGGGGTTTCCGAGCAGTACTTC. This gives the protein CASSPGTGVSEQYF.

Only one count was recorded for this clone. The chain links TRBV6-5 to TRBJ2-6; D is possibly TRBD1 (5 bases). The germline gives CDR1 MNHEY, CDR2 SVGAGI. CDR3 length: 16 residues. The ends were cut back, 3 bases at V and 0 bases at J, with 9 bases in the middle. This CDR3 is CASSYQGISGANVLTF. In nucleotides, the CDR3 is TGTGCCAGCAGTTATCAGGGAATCTCTGGGGCCAACGTCCTGACTTTC.

The chain recombines TRBV14 with TRBJ1-5; D gene unclear. Trimming pared 3 bases from V and 6 bases from J, leaving 12 bases between. This CDR3 is 14 amino acids long. Germline V gene data show CDR1 as SGHDN and CDR2 as FVKESK. CDR3 sequence reads: CASSQSGLGQPQHF. The CDR3 coding sequence is TGTGCCAGCAGCCAGAGCGGACTGGGTCAGCCCCAGCATTTT. Filled out from reference TRBV14 and TRBJ1-5, the complete variable domain reads EAGVTQFPSHSVIEKGQTVTLRCDPISGHDNLYWYRRVMGKEIKFLLHFVKESKQDESGMPNNRFLAERTGGTYSTLKVQPAELEDSGVYFCASSQSGLGQPQHFGDGTRLSIL.

This chain links TRBV9 with TRBJ2-1; possible D gene TRBD2, 7 bases. The length of the CDR3 is 16 residues. V was pared by 0 bases and J by 7 bases, with 17 bases between. Germline loops: CDR1 SGDLS, CDR2 YYNGEE. The CDR3 nucleotides are TGTGCCAGCAGCGTAGGGGGGGGCTGGTCCATAAATGAGCAGTTCTTC. Protein: CASSVGGGWSINEQFF.

The chain carries TRBV2 and TRBJ2-5, with 7 bases matching TRBD2. Trimming took 8 bases from V and 2 from J; bases not matched to a gene: 5. CDR3 length: 13 amino acids. Germline CDR1 is SNHLY and CDR2 is FYNNEI. As DNA, the CDR3 is TGTGCCAGCGTGTCTAGCGGACAAGAGACCCAGTACTTC. Translated, it gives CASVSSGQETQYF. The full variable domain, with the rest looked up from reference TRBV2 and TRBJ2-5, is EPEVTQTPSHQVTQMGQEVILRCVPISNHLYFYWYRQILGQKVEFLVSFYNNEISEKSEIFDDQFSVERPDGSNFTLKIRSTKLEDSAMYFCASVSSGQETQYFGPGTRLLVL.

V gene TRBV19 combines with J gene TRBJ2-2; 8 bases fit TRBD2. Trimming cost V 3 bases and J 4 bases; bases outside gene matches: 7. The CDR3 spans 16 residues. Germline values: CDR1 LNHDA, CDR2 SQIVND (reference sequence). The CDR3 DNA is TGTGCCAGTAGTATTATGGCGGGGGGAACCACCGGGGAGCTGTTTTTT. This gives the protein CASSIMAGGTTGELFF.

This clone occurred a few times. The CDR3 protein is CATSDVGTGADNEQFF. The CDR3 coding sequence is TGTGCCACCAGTGATGTCGGGACAGGGGCGGACAATGAGCAGTTCTTC. The chain links TRBV24-1 to TRBJ2-1; TRBD1 matches at 10 bases. V lost 3 bases, J lost 5 bases, and 6 bases stayed unmatched. There are 16 residues in the CDR3. Germline V gene sequence: CDR1 KGHDR, CDR2 SFDVKD.

This clone has just a few counts. V gene TRBV2 combines with J gene TRBJ2-5, with 7 positions matching TRBD2. This CDR3 region has 15 residues. CDR1 SNHLY and CDR2 FYNNEI come from the germline V gene. V was pared by 6 bases and J by 2 bases, with 9 bases of the junction left unmatched. The CDR3: CASRESGTPQETQYF. CDR3 coding DNA: TGTGCCAGCAGGGAAAGCGGGACCCCTCAAGAGACCCAGTACTTC.

Regarding this clone: At one boundary the junction diverges from the germline segment, which might be a read error. This chain uses TRBV7-7 with TRBJ2-2; D gene unclear. Per the germline V gene, CDR1 is SSHAT and CDR2 is FNYEAQ (reference sequence). CDR3 length equals 14 residues. The CDR3 spells CASSLVSESGELFF. Written as DNA, the CDR3 is TGTGCTAGCAGCTTAGTTTCGGAGTCCGGGGAGCTGTTTTTT.

The V call is TRBV4-1, the J call TRBJ1-1, with a weak D call TRBD1 (6 bases). Germline V lookup: CDR1 MGHRA, CDR2 YSYEKL. The CDR3 runs to 15 residues. V gave up 1 base and J gave up 10 bases, with 19 bases separating them. This CDR3 is CASSQGDNLPVVAFF. CDR3 nucleotides: TGCGCCAGCAGCCAAGGGGACAATCTCCCAGTTGTAGCTTTCTTT.

For this clone: This same CDR3 is encoded by further DNA sequences in the sample. The chain couples TRBV15 to TRBJ2-7; 8 positions match TRBD1. Trimming took 0 bases from V and 3 from J; bases not matched to a gene: 4. In germline, CDR1 is LNHNV, CDR2 YYDKDF (reference sequence). The CDR3 has 15 amino acids. The CDR3 spells CATSRDRGLFYEQYF. In nucleotides, the CDR3 is TGTGCCACCAGCAGAGACAGGGGGCTCTTCTACGAGCAGTACTTC.

This clone was detected only once. The chain joins TRBV7-9 to TRBJ2-5; D not certain. Trimming left V 5 bases short and J 4 bases short, with 17 bases between. Germline-derived CDR1 and CDR2 are SEHNR and FQNEAQ (reference sequence). This CDR3 has 15 amino acids. The CDR3 is CASSDRGGVRETQYF. Here the CDR3 DNA reads TGTGCCAGCAGCGATAGAGGCGGAGTCCGAGAGACCCAGTACTTC.

The CDR3 sequence is CATPGRSRGRRREQYF. Written as DNA, the CDR3 is TGTGCCACCCCCGGACGGTCTAGGGGGAGACGTCGCGAGCAGTACTTC. The chain recombines TRBV19 with TRBJ2-7; TRBD1 might be the D (6 bases). Germline loops: CDR1 LNHDA, CDR2 SQIVND (reference sequence). The CDR3 is 16 residues long. Trimming shortened V by 10 bases and J by 6 bases, and 28 bases separated the two germline ends.

The chain couples TRBV5-1 to TRBJ2-1, with D hard to call. V lost 3 bases and J 7 bases, leaving 11 bases between the germline ends. Germline V gene sequence: CDR1 SGHRS, CDR2 YFSETQ. The CDR3 runs 13 residues. The DNA of the CDR3 is TGCGCCAGCAGCTCGAGAGCAGCGAATGAGCAGTTCTTC. Translating gives CASSSRAANEQFF.

The CDR3 sequence is CASSGGTGHSYEQYF. Here the CDR3 DNA reads TGTGCCAGCAGCGGGGGGACAGGGCACTCCTACGAGCAGTACTTC. The V gene is TRBV9, the J gene TRBJ2-7; TRBD1 matches at 9 bases. In germline, CDR1 is SGDLS, CDR2 YYNGEE. CDR3 length: 15 residues. V lost 3 bases to trimming and J lost 0 bases; unmatched junction nucleotides: 4.

This clone was recorded a few times. V usage is TRBV11-2 and J usage is TRBJ2-7; 8 bases match TRBD2. V was pared by 5 bases and J by 1 base, with 16 bases of the junction left unmatched. Germline CDR1 reads SGHAT; CDR2 reads FQNNGV. The CDR3 length is 18 residues. CDR3 protein: CASSARGLAGLDSYEQYF. CDR3 bases: TGTGCCAGCAGCGCAAGAGGCCTAGCGGGCCTCGATTCCTACGAGCAGTACTTC.

The chain joins TRBV9 to TRBJ2-5; TRBD2 might be the D (6 bases). Germline loops: CDR1 SGDLS, CDR2 YYNGEE. V lost 3 bases to trimming and J lost 3 bases, with 18 bases between them. CDR3 length: 16 amino acids. The CDR3 sequence: CASSGGAIPGEETQYF. CDR3 DNA sequence: TGTGCCAGCAGCGGGGGAGCCATCCCGGGAGAAGAGACCCAGTACTTC.

The chain carries TRBV12-3 or TRBV12-4 and TRBJ2-7; tentatively, D is TRBD2 (6 bases). Trimming took 6 bases from V and 2 from J, leaving 11 bases between them. The CDR3 covers 13 residues. CDR3 amino acids: CASSPGVAYEQYF. CDR3 sequence (DNA): TGTGCCAGCAGCCCGGGGGTGGCCTACGAGCAGTACTTC.